This T cell receptor (beta chain) comes out of a study of CD8 T cells in ankylosing spondylitis (dated by TCRdb to the late 2010s). Background on the whole study: T cell receptor beta repertoires were profiled in healthy donors and ankylosing spondylitis patients so that disease-linked TCR variants could be found. Peripheral blood was sampled, and synovial fluid was additionally collected from ankylosing spondylitis patients. The whole study cohort included about a hundred healthy donors and 20 to 25 ankylosing spondylitis patients. The paper's findings and limits, for the study overall: In peripheral blood, the disease-linked clones were found at relatively low frequencies and had a CD8+ phenotype. A TCR beta motif made up of 7 to 9 highly homologous amino acid variants appeared to be characteristic of blood from ankylosing spondylitis patients. Significant enrichment of the disease-linked clones was reported in matched synovial fluid samples from ankylosing spondylitis patients. Some TCR beta motif variants had previously been reported in synovial fluid and blood of reactive arthritis patients, which suggested common disease-initiation mechanisms.

These reads were obtained on an Illumina HiSeq 2500. TCR beta libraries were prepared by quantitative 5'-RACE with molecular barcodes. As for the original processing: A new computational method based on a probabilistic model of VDJ rearrangement was used to identify disease-linked TCR variants. The public reads were reprocessed in TCRdb via fastp at Q25 and MiXCR, keeping in-frame beta chains. Merged by CDR3 protein, the rows form single entries marked with the most common genes and DNA. These V and J calls are TCRdb output, not the study's own analysis. The sample table contains 150,000 to 200,000 distinct CDR3 sequences; only one count was recorded for 15% to 20% of them. Roughly 4.5% of the sample is taken by the ten largest. According to the germline V gene, CDR1 reads KGHSH and CDR2 reads LQKENI. Compared with germline, V lacks 1 base and J lacks 0 bases; bases without a gene match: 6. Measured from the cysteine to the phenylalanine, the CDR3 is 18 residues long. The DNA shown is the 54-base CDR3, in frame from base 1.

This clonotype has just a few counts. The target of this receptor is not known. It has no much larger one-base neighbor in the sample; base qualities were not kept. The sequence is built from TRBV18 and TRBJ2-3; TRBD1 aligns with 11 central bases. The sequence was collected from a male donor aged 5-30 years with ankylosing spondylitis or in good health (not recorded which). Donor details come from another sample of the same person, matched by shared clones. The sequenced material came from blood, either unsorted or a sorted T cell fraction (not recorded which). The CDR3 region has the sequence CASSPLRDRGSSTDTQYF. In nucleotide form, the sequence is TGTGCCAGCTCACCACTCCGGGACAGGGGGTCTAGCACAGATACGCAGTATTTT.